What follows describes a single T cell receptor (beta chain). The data were obtained in a study of T cell changes during pregnancy in multiple sclerosis. Sequencing used immunoSEQ multiplex PCR; TCRdb keeps in-frame clones, though not all of them. The sample has 21,000 or so clones; around 90% are singletons. This CDR3 is built from 13 residues. V lost 5 bases, J lost 9 bases, and 15 bases lay in between. Germline CDR1 is MNHEY and CDR2 is SVGAGI. The receptor comes from a female donor in good health, enrolled as a control in a pregnancy study. V usage is TRBV6-5 and J usage is TRBJ2-3; D remains ambiguous. The sequencing used CD8+ T cells from peripheral blood mononuclear cells, collected in the second trimester of pregnancy. The CDR3 reads CASSGRLTNTQYF. In DNA form, the CDR3 reads TGTGCCAGCAGTGGAAGACTGACGAACACGCAGTATTTT.